The 30 T cell receptor beta chains given below trace back to one sample, sequenced in a study of OX40 agonist ivuxolimab in advanced cancers. Produced via immunoSEQ multiplex PCR; TCRdb's table is partial and in-frame only. In the table there are roughly 100,000 clones, 90% of which are singletons. The sample here was CD4+ or CD8+ T cells sorted from blood, taken in a trial of the OX40 agonist ivuxolimab. Source of these receptors: an adult with an advanced solid tumor such as melanoma, head and neck, liver or kidney cancer.

The chain links TRBV28 to TRBJ2-7; possible D gene TRBD1, 6 bases. The CDR3 spans 16 residues. Germline-derived CDR1 and CDR2 are MDHEN and SYDVKM. Trimming shortened V by 5 bases and J by 0 bases, and 17 bases separated the two germline ends. CDR3 DNA: TGTGCCAGCAGTCCCCTGGGGGACATAAGCTCCTACGAGCAGTACTTC. It is translated as CASSPLGDISSYEQYF.

The rearrangement links TRBV30 to TRBJ2-1; D not resolved. V was clipped by 5 bases and J by 1 base, with 3 bases between them. Germline V gene lookup returns CDR1 GTSNPN and CDR2 SVGIG (reference sequence). CDR3 length: 11 amino acids. For the CDR3, the DNA is TGTGCCTGGGGTTCCTACAATGAGCAGTTCTTC. It codes for CAWGSYNEQFF.

The J gene is TRBJ2-5, the V gene TRBV5-4, with D maybe TRBD2 (5 bases). The germline V gene has CDR1 SGHNT and CDR2 YYREEE (reference sequence). The CDR3 has 13 amino acids. V shed 0 bases and J shed 5 bases, with 8 bases lying between them. The chain's CDR3 is CASSLGSDETQYF. The CDR3 region has the DNA TGTGCCAGCAGCTTGGGTAGCGACGAGACCCAGTACTTC.

The chain carries TRBV7-9 and TRBJ1-5; D gene unclear. V lost 1 base and J lost 0, with 4 bases in between. The germline gives CDR1 SEHNR, CDR2 FQNEAQ (reference sequence). The CDR3 is made up of 14 amino acids. CDR3 DNA: TGTGCCAGCAGCTTAGGTACTAGCAATCAGCCCCAGCATTTT. This sequence encodes CASSLGTSNQPQHF.

The CDR3 here is CASVQGVNNEQFF. The CDR3 nucleotides are TGTGCCAGCGTCCAGGGGGTAAACAATGAGCAGTTCTTC. V gene TRBV6-1 combines with J gene TRBJ2-1; 7 nucleotides agree with TRBD1. V was pared by 8 bases and J by 5 bases, with 6 bases of the junction left unmatched. The CDR3 spans 13 residues. Germline CDR1 MNHNS, CDR2 SASEGT.

This chain connects TRBV7-8 to TRBJ1-4; TRBD1 is a possible D gene (5 bases). Trimming took off 5 bases at V and 7 bases at J, with 17 bases between the two ends. CDR1 is SGHVS and CDR2 is FQNEAQ in the germline V gene. This CDR3 region has 15 residues. CDR3 coding DNA: TGTGCCAGCAGCCCTAGTATCTTCGACAGTGAAAAACTGTTTTTT. It specifies CASSPSIFDSEKLFF.

This chain links TRBV9 with TRBJ2-3; D unresolved. This CDR3 comprises 12 residues. Trimming removed 1 base from V and 4 bases from J, with 4 bases in between. Germline assignment: CDR1 SGDLS and CDR2 YYNGEE. The chain's CDR3 is CASSVSADTQYF. CDR3 DNA: TGTGCCAGCAGCGTATCCGCAGATACGCAGTATTTT. The full variable domain, rest sourced from reference TRBV9 and TRBJ2-3, is DSGVTQTPKHLITATGQRVTLRCSPRSGDLSVYWYQQSLDQGLQFLIQYYNGEERAKGNILERFSAQQFPDLHSELNLSSLELGDSALYFCASSVSADTQYFGPGTRLTVL.

This clone was detected only a few times. V usage is TRBV18 and J usage is TRBJ2-1, with TRBD2 identical over 13 bases. This CDR3 has 15 amino acids. V trimming: 3 bases; J trimming: 4 bases; junction bases outside the gene matches: 0. In germline, CDR1 is KGHSH, CDR2 LQKENI. The DNA of the CDR3 is TGTGCCAGCTCACCGGGACTAGCGGGGTACAATGAGCAGTTCTTC. Protein sequence: CASSPGLAGYNEQFF.

This clone was counted once. The chain recombines TRBV28 with TRBJ2-2, with D possibly TRBD1 on 5 matching bases. Germline V gene lookup returns CDR1 MDHEN and CDR2 SYDVKM. Deletions cut 0 bases from V and 3 bases from J, with 8 bases between. The length of the CDR3 is 15 residues. CDR3: CASSLWGRDTGELFF. The CDR3 DNA sequence: TGTGCCAGCAGTTTATGGGGGCGCGACACCGGGGAGCTGTTTTTT.

Regarding this clone: Distinct nucleotide sequences in the sample also encode this CDR3. CDR3 protein: CASSQYQETQYF. Written as DNA, the CDR3 is TGTGCCAGCAGCCAGTACCAAGAGACCCAGTACTTC. The V call is TRBV6-5, the J call TRBJ2-5, with D hard to call. The germline V and J ends were trimmed by 6 bases and 0 bases, with 5 bases remaining between them. The CDR3 extends over 12 amino acids. The germline V gene has CDR1 MNHEY and CDR2 SVGAGI.

The chain combines TRBV30 with TRBJ1-6, with D maybe TRBD1 (5 bases). Trimming took 4 bases from V and 2 from J, leaving 12 bases between them. The CDR3 is 15 amino acids. Germline V lookup: CDR1 GTSNPN, CDR2 SVGIG (reference sequence). The chain's CDR3 is CAWTLQGTYNSPLHF. The CDR3, as DNA: TGTGCCTGGACCCTCCAGGGCACCTATAATTCACCCCTCCACTTT.

The chain has TRBV5-1 and TRBJ2-6, with 7 bases that match TRBD1. Germline lookup yields CDR1 SGHRS and CDR2 YFSETQ. With V trimmed by 0 bases and J by 1 base, 10 bases remained unmatched. CDR3 length equals 19 residues. Here the CDR3 DNA reads TGCGCCAGCAGCTTGGTACTGAGACAGGGCGGGTCTGGGGCCAACGTCCTGACTTTC. It specifies CASSLVLRQGGSGANVLTF.

The sample holds a few counts of this clone. CDR3 nucleotide sequence: TGTGCCAGCAGTTTAGGGGGGGGCACCCACGGTGGCTACACCTTC. Amino acids: CASSLGGGTHGGYTF. V gene TRBV28 combines with J gene TRBJ1-2; TRBD1 is a possible D gene (6 bases). Germline V gene data show CDR1 as MDHEN and CDR2 as SYDVKM. CDR3 size: 15 residues. Trimming pared 2 bases from V and 7 bases from J, leaving 17 bases between.

The rearrangement links TRBV19 to TRBJ2-2; D is possibly TRBD1 or TRBD2 (5 bases each). There are 16 residues in the CDR3. Germline V gene sequence: CDR1 LNHDA, CDR2 SQIVND (reference sequence). Trimming pared 5 bases from V and 4 bases from J, leaving 17 bases between. CDR3 nucleotide sequence: TGTGCCAGTAGTCTAACCGCCGGGACCCCCACCGGGGAGCTGTTTTTT. Translation: CASSLTAGTPTGELFF.

In its sample, this clone was seen once. V usage is TRBV10-3 and J usage is TRBJ2-1; D unresolved. Trimming pared 2 bases from V and 15 bases from J, leaving 17 bases between. Germline V lookup: CDR1 ENHRY, CDR2 SYGVKD. The CDR3 contains 13 residues. The CDR3 DNA sequence: TGTGCCATCAGTGAGGAGCGTGGAAGTAGGCCGTTCTTC. Its translation is CAISEERGSRPFF.

This chain joins TRBV5-6 and TRBJ2-3; 8 bases are shared with TRBD2. CDR1 is SGHDT and CDR2 is YYEEEE in the germline V gene. Losses at the gene ends were 4 bases for V and 4 bases for J; bases not matched to a gene: 2. The CDR3 has 13 residues. The CDR3 loop is CASSPGGPDTQYF. The CDR3, as DNA: TGTGCCAGCAGCCCGGGGGGGCCAGATACGCAGTATTTT. The full variable domain, in which reference TRBV5-6 and TRBJ2-3 provide the parts outside the CDR3, is DAGVTQSPTHLIKTRGQQVTLRCSPKSGHDTVSWYQQALGQGPQFIFQYYEEEERQRGNFPDRFSGHQFPNYSSELNVNALLLGDSALYLCASSPGGPDTQYFGPGTRLTVL.

The genes are TRBV5-5 and TRBJ1-5; 8 nucleotides line up with TRBD1. Germline loops: CDR1 SGHKS, CDR2 YYEKEE (reference sequence). Losses at the gene ends were 3 bases for V and 2 bases for J; bases not matched to a gene: 10. CDR3 size: 17 residues. This CDR3 is CASSSGQGLWGNQPQHF. As DNA, the CDR3 is TGTGCCAGCAGCTCAGGACAGGGACTGTGGGGCAATCAGCCCCAGCATTTT.

J is TRBJ1-2 and V is TRBV2; D ambiguous. This CDR3 is built from 11 residues. Germline loops: CDR1 SNHLY, CDR2 FYNNEI. The V gene lost 10 bases and the J gene lost 2 bases, with 8 bases spanning the gap. DNA of the CDR3: TGTGCCATGGGAAGCAACTATGGCTACACCTTC. Translated: CAMGSNYGYTF.

V usage is TRBV10-1 and J usage is TRBJ2-5; 9 nucleotides align to TRBD1. Gene TRBJ2-7 matches the end of the DNA better, so the J call may be wrong. The CDR3 extends over 17 amino acids. From germline, CDR1 is WNHNN and CDR2 SYGVQD (reference sequence). The CDR3 is CASSESLRTGDRGEQYF. The CDR3, as DNA: TGCGCCAGCAGTGAGTCGTTGAGGACAGGGGATCGCGGCGAGCAGTACTTC.

The chain uses TRBV6-6 and TRBJ2-3; perhaps TRBD1 as D (6 bases). The V gene lost 0 bases and the J gene lost 1 base, with 11 bases spanning the gap. CDR3 size: 16 residues. CDR1 and CDR2 (germline): MNHNY, SVGAGI (reference sequence). As DNA, the CDR3 is TGTGCCAGCAGTTACTCGGGGGCAACCGGCACAGATACGCAGTATTTT. Encoded protein: CASSYSGATGTDTQYF.

J is TRBJ2-5 and V is TRBV7-9, with a tentative D call TRBD2 (5 bases). V was pared by 8 bases and J by 5 bases, with 21 bases between. Germline lookup yields CDR1 SEHNR and CDR2 FQNEAQ (reference sequence). The CDR3 covers 15 residues. In DNA form, the CDR3 reads TGTGCCAGCGCTCAACCACTAGGGAAGGTGGAGACCCAGTACTTC. Its translation is CASAQPLGKVETQYF.

The chain employs TRBV11-3 and TRBJ1-6, with D unresolved. Germline CDR1 and CDR2: SGHNT and YENEEA. Trimming pared 5 bases from V and 10 bases from J, leaving 12 bases between. The CDR3 spans 13 residues. CDR3 protein: CASSPGYGSPLHF. The CDR3 coding sequence is TGTGCCAGCAGCCCTGGATATGGATCACCCCTCCACTTT.

The chain combines TRBV27 with TRBJ2-7, with TRBD1 as a possible D gene (8 bases). The CDR3 length is 14 residues. Germline assignment: CDR1 MNHEY and CDR2 SMNVEV (reference sequence). V lost 2 bases and J 5 bases, leaving 13 bases between the germline ends. In DNA form, the CDR3 reads TGTGCCAGCAGTTTAAGACAGGGGAGGGACGAGCAGTACTTC. It is translated as CASSLRQGRDEQYF.

The V gene is TRBV28, the J gene TRBJ1-1, with D unclear. The CDR3 is 15 amino acids. Germline V lookup: CDR1 MDHEN, CDR2 SYDVKM. Trimming removed 3 bases from V and 2 bases from J, with 13 bases in between. The CDR3 coding sequence is TGTGCCAGCAGTTTTGAAGGGCCCGTCAACACTGAAGCTTTCTTT. Translating it yields CASSFEGPVNTEAFF.

This clone is a singleton in its sample. J is TRBJ1-2 and V is TRBV28; possible D gene TRBD1, 5 bases. Germline assignment: CDR1 MDHEN and CDR2 SYDVKM. This CDR3 has 16 residues. Trimming cost V 10 bases and J 3 bases, with 24 bases left between them. Here the CDR3 DNA reads TGTGCCATCAAAATAACCAGGACACACTCCGACTATGGCTACACCTTC. This translates into CAIKITRTHSDYGYTF.

The V call is TRBV7-9, the J call TRBJ1-6, with 11 positions matching TRBD1. V lost 6 bases and J lost 9; bases outside the gene matches: 4. The CDR3 sequence is 14 residues long. CDR1 and CDR2 (germline): SEHNR, FQNEAQ (reference sequence). CDR3 sequence: CASRAGTGGSPLHF. The DNA of the CDR3 is TGTGCCAGCAGAGCGGGGACAGGGGGTTCACCCCTCCACTTT.

The V call is TRBV6-1, the J call TRBJ1-2; TRBD1 matches at 7 bases. Germline assignment: CDR1 MNHNS and CDR2 SASEGT. V lost 4 bases and J lost 2; bases outside the gene matches: 1. The CDR3 loop spans 13 amino acids. The CDR3 reads CASSGTGNYGYTF. The CDR3 DNA is TGTGCCAGCAGTGGGACAGGAAACTATGGCTACACCTTC.

The CDR3 nucleotides are TGTGCCAGCAGCTTCCAGACAGGGTCTGGGGCCAACGTCCTGACTTTC. Translation gives CASSFQTGSGANVLTF. J is TRBJ2-6 and V is TRBV5-6, with 7 bases aligning to TRBD1. Germline CDR1 SGHDT, CDR2 YYEEEE. Unmatched junction bases numbered 3, after V lost 2 bases and J lost 1 base. There are 16 residues in the CDR3.

This chain connects TRBV28 to TRBJ2-3; 13 bases align to TRBD2. The CDR3 length is 16 residues. V dropped 4 bases and J dropped 2; count of bases not matched to a gene: 3. Germline V gene lookup returns CDR1 MDHEN and CDR2 SYDVKM. This chain's CDR3 is CASSSGLAGTTDTQYF. CDR3 bases: TGTGCCAGCAGTTCGGGACTAGCGGGGACCACAGATACGCAGTATTTT.

The V and J genes are TRBV9 and TRBJ2-5; D might be TRBD1 or TRBD2, each matching 5 bases. CDR3 length equals 15 residues. The germline gives CDR1 SGDLS, CDR2 YYNGEE. The V and J ends lost 3 bases and 3 bases respectively, with 15 bases between them. The CDR3, as DNA: TGTGCCAGCAGCGGAACCGGGACGCCTAAAGAGACCCAGTACTTC. Its protein product is CASSGTGTPKETQYF.